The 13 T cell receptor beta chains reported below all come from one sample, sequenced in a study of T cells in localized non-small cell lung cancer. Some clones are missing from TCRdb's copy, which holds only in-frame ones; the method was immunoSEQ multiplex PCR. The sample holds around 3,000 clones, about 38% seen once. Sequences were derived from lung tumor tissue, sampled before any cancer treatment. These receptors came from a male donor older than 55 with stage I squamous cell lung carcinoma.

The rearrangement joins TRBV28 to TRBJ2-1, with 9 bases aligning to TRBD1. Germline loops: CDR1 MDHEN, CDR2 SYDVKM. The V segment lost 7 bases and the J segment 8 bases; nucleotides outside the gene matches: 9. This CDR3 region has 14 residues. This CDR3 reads CASIPRHRGHEQFF. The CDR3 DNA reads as TGTGCCAGCATACCCCGGCACAGGGGGCATGAGCAGTTCTTC.

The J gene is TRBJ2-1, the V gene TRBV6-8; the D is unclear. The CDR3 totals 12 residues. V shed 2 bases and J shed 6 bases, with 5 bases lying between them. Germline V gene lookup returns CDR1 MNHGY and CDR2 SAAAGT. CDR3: CASSYPTNEQFF. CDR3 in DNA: TGTGCCAGCAGTTACCCAACCAATGAGCAGTTCTTC.

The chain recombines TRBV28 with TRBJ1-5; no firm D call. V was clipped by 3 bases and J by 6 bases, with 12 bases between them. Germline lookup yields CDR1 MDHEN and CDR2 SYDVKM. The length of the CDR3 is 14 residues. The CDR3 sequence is CASSLPMGLQPQHF. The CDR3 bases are TGTGCCAGCAGTTTGCCTATGGGTCTTCAGCCCCAGCATTTT.

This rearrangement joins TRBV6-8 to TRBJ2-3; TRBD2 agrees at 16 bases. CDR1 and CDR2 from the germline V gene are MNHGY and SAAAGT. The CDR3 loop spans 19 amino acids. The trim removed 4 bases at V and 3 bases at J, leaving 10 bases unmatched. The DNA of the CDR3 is TGTGCCAGCAGTTCCCTCTTACCGGGACTAGCGGGAGGGACAGATACGCAGTATTTT. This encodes CASSSLLPGLAGGTDTQYF.

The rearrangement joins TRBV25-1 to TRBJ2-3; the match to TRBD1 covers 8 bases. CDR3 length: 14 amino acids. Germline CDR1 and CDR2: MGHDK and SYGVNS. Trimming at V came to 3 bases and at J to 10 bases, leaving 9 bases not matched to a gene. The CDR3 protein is CASSETGVRSAQYF. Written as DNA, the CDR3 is TGTGCCAGCAGTGAGACAGGGGTGAGGTCAGCGCAGTATTTT.

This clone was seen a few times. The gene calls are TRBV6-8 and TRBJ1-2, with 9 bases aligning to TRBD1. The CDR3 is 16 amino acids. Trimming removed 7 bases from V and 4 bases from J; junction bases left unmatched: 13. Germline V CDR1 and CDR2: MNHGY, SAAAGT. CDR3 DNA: TGTGCCAGCACCCTCCGGGACAGGGCCGCTGGCTATGGCTACACCTTC. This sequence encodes CASTLRDRAAGYGYTF.

CDR3 bases: TGTGCCAGTAGTATAACCCGGGGGACAGGCTCCTACGAGCAGTACTTC. It translates to CASSITRGTGSYEQYF. The chain is built from TRBV19 and TRBJ2-7; 8 nucleotides agree with TRBD1. The V gene end was trimmed by 2 bases and the J gene end by 0 bases; junction bases not matched to a gene: 6. CDR1 is LNHDA, CDR2 SQIVND, per germline (reference sequence). The CDR3 spans 16 residues.

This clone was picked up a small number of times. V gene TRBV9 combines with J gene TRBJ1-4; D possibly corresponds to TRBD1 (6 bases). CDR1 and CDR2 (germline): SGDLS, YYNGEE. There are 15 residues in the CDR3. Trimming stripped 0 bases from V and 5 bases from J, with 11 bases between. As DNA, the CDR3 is TGTGCCAGCAGCGTAGGAGTAGGGACAAATGAAAAACTGTTTTTT. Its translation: CASSVGVGTNEKLFF.

For the CDR3, the DNA is TGTGCCAGTAGCCCAACGGGACAGATAGGTGAAAAACTGTTTTTT. This encodes CASSPTGQIGEKLFF. The chain uses TRBV19 and TRBJ1-4, with 7 bases lining up with TRBD1. Germline V gene data show CDR1 as LNHDA and CDR2 as SQIVND (reference sequence). The length of the CDR3 is 15 residues. Germline trimming cut 6 bases from V and 7 bases from J; bases unmatched to any gene: 11.

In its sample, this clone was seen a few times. CDR3 sequence reads: CASSLNKRYGSTGATGELFF. The CDR3 DNA follows: TGTGCCAGCAGCCTCAACAAGAGATATGGGTCAACAGGGGCCACCGGGGAGCTGTTTTTT. J is TRBJ2-2 and V is TRBV6-8, with 7 bases fitting TRBD1. Germline loops: CDR1 MNHGY, CDR2 SAAAGT. The CDR3 covers 20 residues. V was clipped by 6 bases and J by 4 bases; unmatched bases: 23.

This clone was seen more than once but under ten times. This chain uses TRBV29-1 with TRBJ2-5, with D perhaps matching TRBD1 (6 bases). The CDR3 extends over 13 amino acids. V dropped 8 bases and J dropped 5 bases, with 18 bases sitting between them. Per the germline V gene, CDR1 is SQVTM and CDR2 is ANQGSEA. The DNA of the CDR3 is TGCAGCACCGGACAGTTCCCTGGGGAGACCCAGTACTTC. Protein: CSTGQFPGETQYF.

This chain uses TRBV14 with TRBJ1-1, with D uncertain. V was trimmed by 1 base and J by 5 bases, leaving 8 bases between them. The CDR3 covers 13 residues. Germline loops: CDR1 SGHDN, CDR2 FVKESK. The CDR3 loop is CASSQVLQTEAFF. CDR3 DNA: TGTGCCAGCAGCCAAGTTTTGCAGACTGAAGCTTTCTTT.

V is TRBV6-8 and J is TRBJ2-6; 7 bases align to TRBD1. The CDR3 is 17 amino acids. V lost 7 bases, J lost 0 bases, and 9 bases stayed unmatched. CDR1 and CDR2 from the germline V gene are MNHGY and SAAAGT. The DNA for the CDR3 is TGTGCCAGCACCCGGGGACAGTTCTACTCTGGGGCCAACGTCCTGACTTTC. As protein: CASTRGQFYSGANVLTF.